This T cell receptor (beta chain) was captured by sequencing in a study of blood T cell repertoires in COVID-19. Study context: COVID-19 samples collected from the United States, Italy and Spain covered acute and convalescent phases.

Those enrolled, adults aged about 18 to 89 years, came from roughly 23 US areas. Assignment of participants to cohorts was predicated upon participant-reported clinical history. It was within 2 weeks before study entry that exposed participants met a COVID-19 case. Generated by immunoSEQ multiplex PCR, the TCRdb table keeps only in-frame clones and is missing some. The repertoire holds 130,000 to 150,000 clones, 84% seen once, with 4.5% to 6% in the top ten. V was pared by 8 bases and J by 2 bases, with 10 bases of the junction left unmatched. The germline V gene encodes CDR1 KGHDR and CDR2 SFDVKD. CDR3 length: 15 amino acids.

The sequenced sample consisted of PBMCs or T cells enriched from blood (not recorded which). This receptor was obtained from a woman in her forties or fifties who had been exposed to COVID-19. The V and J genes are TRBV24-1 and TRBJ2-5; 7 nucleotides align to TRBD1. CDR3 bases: TGTGCCACCACCCCTTACCCGACAGGGCAAGAGACCCAGTACTTC. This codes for CATTPYPTGQETQYF.